This T cell receptor (beta chain) was sequenced for a study of blood T cell repertoires in COVID-19. About the research overall: There were acute and convalescent COVID-19 samples, and they came from the United States, Italy and Spain. PBMCs, B-cell-depleted T cells, or T cells were the source of the cDNA or gDNA that made up the material.

Using immunoSEQ multiplex PCR, the repertoire was profiled, and TCRdb retains in-frame clones only, with some absent. The sample shows roughly 150,000 clones, 65% to 85% of them seen only once. Germline V gives CDR1 LGHDT, CDR2 YNNKEL (reference sequence). Trimming took off 5 bases at V and 4 bases at J, with 9 bases between the two ends. The CDR3 extends over 13 amino acids. Sequencing used peripheral blood. This TCR came from a man between 65 and 85 years old with active or convalescent COVID-19. V and J are TRBV3-1 (or the pseudogene TRBV3-2) and TRBJ1-5, with D perhaps matching TRBD1 (5 bases). The CDR3 nucleotides read TGTGCCAGCAGCTATGACAGAAATCAGCCCCAGCATTTT. Translating gives CASSYDRNQPQHF.